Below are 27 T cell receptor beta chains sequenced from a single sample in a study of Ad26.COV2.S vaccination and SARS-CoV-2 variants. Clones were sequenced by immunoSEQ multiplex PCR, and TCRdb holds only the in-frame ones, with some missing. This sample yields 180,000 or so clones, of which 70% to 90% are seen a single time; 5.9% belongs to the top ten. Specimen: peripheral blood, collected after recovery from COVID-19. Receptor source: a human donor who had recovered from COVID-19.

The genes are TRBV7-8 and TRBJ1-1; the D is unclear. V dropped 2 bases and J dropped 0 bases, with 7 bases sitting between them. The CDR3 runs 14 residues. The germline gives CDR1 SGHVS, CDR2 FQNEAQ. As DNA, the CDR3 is TGTGCCAGCAGCTTAACAGCCATGAACACTGAAGCTTTCTTT. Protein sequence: CASSLTAMNTEAFF.

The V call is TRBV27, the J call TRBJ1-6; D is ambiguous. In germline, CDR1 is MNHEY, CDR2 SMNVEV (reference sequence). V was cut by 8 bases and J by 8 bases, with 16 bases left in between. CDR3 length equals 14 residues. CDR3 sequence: CASGPRAWDSPLHF. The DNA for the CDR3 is TGTGCCAGCGGTCCTCGGGCTTGGGATTCACCCCTCCACTTT.

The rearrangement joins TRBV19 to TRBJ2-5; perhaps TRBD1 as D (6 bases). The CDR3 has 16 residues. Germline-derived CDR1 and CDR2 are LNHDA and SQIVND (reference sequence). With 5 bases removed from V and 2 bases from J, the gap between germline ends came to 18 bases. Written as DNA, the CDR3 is TGTGCCAGTAGTCCCGGTTTTAGAGGGGGTCAAGAGACCCAGTACTTC. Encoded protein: CASSPGFRGGQETQYF. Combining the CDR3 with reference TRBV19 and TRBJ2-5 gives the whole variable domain DGGITQSPKYLFRKEGQNVTLSCEQNLNHDAMYWYRQDPGQGLRLIYYSQIVNDFQKGDIAEGYSVSREKKESFPLTVTSAQKNPTAFYLCASSPGFRGGQETQYFGPGTRLLVL.

The CDR3 DNA follows: TGCGCCAGCATCCGAGCTAGGGGCCACCCCGATGAGCAGTTCTTC. Translation: CASIRARGHPDEQFF. The rearrangement links TRBV5-1 to TRBJ2-1, with D tentatively TRBD1 (5 bases). V was clipped by 6 bases and J by 8 bases, with 21 bases between them. The CDR3 has 15 residues. Germline V lookup: CDR1 SGHRS, CDR2 YFSETQ. The full variable domain, in which reference TRBV5-1 and TRBJ2-1 provide the parts outside the CDR3, is KAGVTQTPRYLIKTRGQQVTLSCSPISGHRSVSWYQQTPGQGLQFLFEYFSETQRNKGNFPGRFSGRQFSNSRSEMNVSTLELGDSALYLCASIRARGHPDEQFFGPGTRLTVL.

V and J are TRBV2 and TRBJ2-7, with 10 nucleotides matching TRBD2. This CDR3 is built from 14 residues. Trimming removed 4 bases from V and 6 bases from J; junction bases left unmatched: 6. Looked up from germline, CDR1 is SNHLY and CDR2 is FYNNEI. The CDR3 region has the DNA TGTGCCAGCAGTGTGGAGCGGGGGGGCGCCGAGCAGTACTTC. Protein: CASSVERGGAEQYF. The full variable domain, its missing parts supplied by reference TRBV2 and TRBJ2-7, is EPEVTQTPSHQVTQMGQEVILRCVPISNHLYFYWYRQILGQKVEFLVSFYNNEISEKSEIFDDQFSVERPDGSNFTLKIRSTKLEDSAMYFCASSVERGGAEQYFGPGTRLTVT.

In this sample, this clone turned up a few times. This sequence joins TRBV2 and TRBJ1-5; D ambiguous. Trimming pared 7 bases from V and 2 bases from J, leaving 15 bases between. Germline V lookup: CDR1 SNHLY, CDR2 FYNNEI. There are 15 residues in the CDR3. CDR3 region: CASTLGGGGNQPQHF. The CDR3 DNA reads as TGTGCCAGCACCTTAGGAGGAGGAGGCAATCAGCCCCAGCATTTT. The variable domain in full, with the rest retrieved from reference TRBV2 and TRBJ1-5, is EPEVTQTPSHQVTQMGQEVILRCVPISNHLYFYWYRQILGQKVEFLVSFYNNEISEKSEIFDDQFSVERPDGSNFTLKIRSTKLEDSAMYFCASTLGGGGNQPQHFGDGTRLSIL.

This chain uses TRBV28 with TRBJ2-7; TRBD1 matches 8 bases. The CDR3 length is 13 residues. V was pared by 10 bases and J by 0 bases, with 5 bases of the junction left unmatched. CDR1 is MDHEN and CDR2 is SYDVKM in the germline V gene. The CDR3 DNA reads TGTGCCACGACAGGGGCCAGCTCCTACGAGCAGTACTTC. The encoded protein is CATTGASSYEQYF.

DNA for the CDR3: TGTGCCAGCGTGGGGGACCTTAAAACAACTAATGAAAAACTGTTTTTT. This sequence encodes CASVGDLKTTNEKLFF. V is TRBV6-6 and J is TRBJ1-4, with a possible D match to TRBD1 (5 bases). The CDR3 covers 16 residues. Between the trimmed V and J ends, which lost 8 bases and 0 bases, there was a span of 16 bases. In germline, CDR1 is MNHNY, CDR2 SVGAGI (reference sequence).

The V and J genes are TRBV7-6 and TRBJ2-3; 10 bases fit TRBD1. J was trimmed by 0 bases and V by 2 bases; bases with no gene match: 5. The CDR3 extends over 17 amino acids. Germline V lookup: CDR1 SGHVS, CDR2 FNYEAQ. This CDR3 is CASSLRTGGTSTDTQYF. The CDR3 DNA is TGTGCCAGCAGCTTACGGACAGGGGGAACTAGCACAGATACGCAGTATTTT. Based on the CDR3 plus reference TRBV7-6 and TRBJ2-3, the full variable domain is GAGVSQSPRYKVTKRGQDVALRCDPISGHVSLYWYRQALGQGPEFLTYFNYEAQQDKSGLPNDRFSAERPEGSISTLTIQRTEQRDSAMYRCASSLRTGGTSTDTQYFGPGTRLTVL.

CDR3 loop: CASSPGQALYGYTF. In nucleotides, the CDR3 is TGTGCCAGCAGCCCCGGACAGGCCCTCTATGGCTACACCTTC. The V and J genes are TRBV7-2 and TRBJ1-2, with 7 bases aligning to TRBD1. Trimming cost V 5 bases and J 4 bases; bases outside gene matches: 7. This CDR3 comprises 14 residues. The V gene's germline CDR1 is SGHTA and CDR2 FQGNSA.

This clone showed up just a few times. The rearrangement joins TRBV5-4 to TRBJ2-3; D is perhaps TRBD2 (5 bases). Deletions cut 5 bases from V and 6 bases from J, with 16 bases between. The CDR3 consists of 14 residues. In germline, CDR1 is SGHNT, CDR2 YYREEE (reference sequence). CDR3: CASSPGLSADTQYF. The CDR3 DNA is TGTGCCAGCAGTCCCGGACTGTCCGCGGATACGCAGTATTTT.

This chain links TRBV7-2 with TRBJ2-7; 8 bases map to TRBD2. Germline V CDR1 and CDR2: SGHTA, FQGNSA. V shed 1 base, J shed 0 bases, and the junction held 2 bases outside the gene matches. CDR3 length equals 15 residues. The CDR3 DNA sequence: TGTGCCAGCAGCTTAGGTAGCGGGAACTCCTACGAGCAGTACTTC. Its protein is CASSLGSGNSYEQYF.

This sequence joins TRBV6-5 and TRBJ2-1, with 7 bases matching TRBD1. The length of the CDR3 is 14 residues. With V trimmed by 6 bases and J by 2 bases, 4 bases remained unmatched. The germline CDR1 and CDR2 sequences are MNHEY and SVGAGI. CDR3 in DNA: TGTGCCAGCAGCCCGGGACAGACCTACAATGAGCAGTTCTTC. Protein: CASSPGQTYNEQFF.

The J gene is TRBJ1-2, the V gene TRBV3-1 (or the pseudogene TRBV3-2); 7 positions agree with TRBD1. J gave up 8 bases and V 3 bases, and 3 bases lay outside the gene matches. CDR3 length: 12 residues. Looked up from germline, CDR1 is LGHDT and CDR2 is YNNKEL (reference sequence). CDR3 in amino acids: CASSQGQLGYTF. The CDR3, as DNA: TGTGCCAGCAGCCAGGGACAGTTAGGCTACACCTTC.

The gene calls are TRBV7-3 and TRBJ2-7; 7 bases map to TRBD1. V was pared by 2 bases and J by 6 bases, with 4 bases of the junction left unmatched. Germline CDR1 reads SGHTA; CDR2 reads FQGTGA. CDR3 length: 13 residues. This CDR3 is CASSLDRESEQYF. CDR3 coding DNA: TGTGCCAGCAGCTTAGACAGGGAAAGCGAGCAGTACTTC.

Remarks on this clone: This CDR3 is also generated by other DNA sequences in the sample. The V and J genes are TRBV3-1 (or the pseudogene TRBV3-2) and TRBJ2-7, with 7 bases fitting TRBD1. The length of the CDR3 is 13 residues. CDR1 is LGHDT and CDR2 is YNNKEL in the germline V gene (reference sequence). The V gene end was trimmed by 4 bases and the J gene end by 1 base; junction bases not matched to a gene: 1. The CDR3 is CASSRGQSYEQYF. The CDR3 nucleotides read TGTGCCAGCAGCCGGGGACAGTCCTACGAGCAGTACTTC.

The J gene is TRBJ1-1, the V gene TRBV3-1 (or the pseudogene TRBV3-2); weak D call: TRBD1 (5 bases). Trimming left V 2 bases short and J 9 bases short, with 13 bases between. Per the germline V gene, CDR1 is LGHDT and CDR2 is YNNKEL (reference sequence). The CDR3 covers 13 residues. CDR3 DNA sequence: TGTGCCAGCAGCCAATTAGGGGACGGGAAAGCTTTCTTT. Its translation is CASSQLGDGKAFF.

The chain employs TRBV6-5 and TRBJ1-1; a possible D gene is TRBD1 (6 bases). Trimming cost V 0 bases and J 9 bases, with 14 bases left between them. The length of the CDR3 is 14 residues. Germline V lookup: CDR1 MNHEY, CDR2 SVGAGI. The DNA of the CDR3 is TGTGCCAGCAGTTACTCTCAGGGGTTAGGGAAAGCTTTCTTT. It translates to CASSYSQGLGKAFF.

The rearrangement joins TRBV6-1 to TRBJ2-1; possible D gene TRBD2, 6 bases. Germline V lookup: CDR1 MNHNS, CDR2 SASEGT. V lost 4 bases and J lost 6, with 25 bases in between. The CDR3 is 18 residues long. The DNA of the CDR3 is TGTGCCAGCAGTGGGACTACCCGTCCAAAAATCGTCACCAATGAGCAGTTCTTC. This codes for CASSGTTRPKIVTNEQFF.

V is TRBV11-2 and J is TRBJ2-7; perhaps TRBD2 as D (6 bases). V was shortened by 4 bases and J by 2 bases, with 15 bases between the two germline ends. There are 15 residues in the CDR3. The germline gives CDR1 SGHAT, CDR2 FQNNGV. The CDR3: CASSSGAGGPYEQYF. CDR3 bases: TGTGCCAGCAGCTCCGGGGCCGGGGGACCCTACGAGCAGTACTTC.

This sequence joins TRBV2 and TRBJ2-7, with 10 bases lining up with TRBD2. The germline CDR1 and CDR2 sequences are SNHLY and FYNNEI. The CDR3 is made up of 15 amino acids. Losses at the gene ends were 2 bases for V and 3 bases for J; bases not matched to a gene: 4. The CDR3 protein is CASSERLAGDYEQYF. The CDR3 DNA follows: TGTGCCAGCAGTGAAAGGCTAGCGGGAGACTACGAGCAGTACTTC.

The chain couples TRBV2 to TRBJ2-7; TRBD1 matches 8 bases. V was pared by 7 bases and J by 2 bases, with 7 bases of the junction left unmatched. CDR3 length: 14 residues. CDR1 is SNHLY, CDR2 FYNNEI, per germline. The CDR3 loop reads CASNQAGGAYEQYF. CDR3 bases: TGTGCCAGCAATCAAGCAGGGGGCGCCTACGAGCAGTACTTC.

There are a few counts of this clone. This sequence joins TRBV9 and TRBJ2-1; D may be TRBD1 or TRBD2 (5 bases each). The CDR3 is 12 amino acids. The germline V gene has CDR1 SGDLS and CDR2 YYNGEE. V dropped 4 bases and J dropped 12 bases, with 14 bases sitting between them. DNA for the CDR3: TGTGCCAGCAGCTCCAGGGACGAACCGCAGTTCTTC. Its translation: CASSSRDEPQFF. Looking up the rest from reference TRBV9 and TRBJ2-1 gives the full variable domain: DSGVTQTPKHLITATGQRVTLRCSPRSGDLSVYWYQQSLDQGLQFLIQYYNGEERAKGNILERFSAQQFPDLHSELNLSSLELGDSALYFCASSSRDEPQFFGPGTRLTVL.

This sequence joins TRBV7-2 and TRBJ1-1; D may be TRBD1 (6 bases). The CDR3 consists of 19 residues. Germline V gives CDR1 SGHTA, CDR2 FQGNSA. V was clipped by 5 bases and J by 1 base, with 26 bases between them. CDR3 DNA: TGTGCCAGCAGCATACTTACGACGACAGGAGCAATTCCGAACACTGAAGCTTTCTTT. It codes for CASSILTTTGAIPNTEAFF.

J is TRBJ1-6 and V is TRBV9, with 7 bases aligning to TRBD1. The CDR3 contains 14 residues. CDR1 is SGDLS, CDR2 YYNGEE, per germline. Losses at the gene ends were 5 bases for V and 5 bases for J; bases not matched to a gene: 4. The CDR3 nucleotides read TGTGCCAGCAGTCCCGGACAGGATAATTCACCCCTCCACTTT. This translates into CASSPGQDNSPLHF.

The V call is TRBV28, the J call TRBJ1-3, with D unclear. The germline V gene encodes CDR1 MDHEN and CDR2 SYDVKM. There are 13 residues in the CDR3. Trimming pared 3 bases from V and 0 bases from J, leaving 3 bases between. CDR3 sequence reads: CASSFVSGNTIYF. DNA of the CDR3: TGTGCCAGCAGTTTCGTCTCTGGAAACACCATATATTTT.

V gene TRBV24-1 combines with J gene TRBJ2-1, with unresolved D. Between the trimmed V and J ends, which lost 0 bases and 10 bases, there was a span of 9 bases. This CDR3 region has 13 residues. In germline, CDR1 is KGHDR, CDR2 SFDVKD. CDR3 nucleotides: TGTGCCACCAGTGATTTGCCCCTCGGGGAGCAGTTCTTC. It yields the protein CATSDLPLGEQFF.